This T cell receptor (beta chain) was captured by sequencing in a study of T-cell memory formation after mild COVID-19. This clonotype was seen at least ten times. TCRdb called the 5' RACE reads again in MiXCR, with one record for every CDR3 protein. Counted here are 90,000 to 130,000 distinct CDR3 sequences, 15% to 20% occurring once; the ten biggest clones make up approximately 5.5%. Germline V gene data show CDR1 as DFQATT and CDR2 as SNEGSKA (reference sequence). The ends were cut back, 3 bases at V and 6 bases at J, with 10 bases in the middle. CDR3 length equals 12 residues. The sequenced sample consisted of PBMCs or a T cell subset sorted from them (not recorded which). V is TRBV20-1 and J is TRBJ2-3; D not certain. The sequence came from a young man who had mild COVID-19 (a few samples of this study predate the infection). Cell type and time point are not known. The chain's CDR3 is CSASSGSDTQYF. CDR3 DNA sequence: TGCAGTGCTAGTTCGGGCTCCGATACGCAGTATTTT.